This T cell receptor beta chain was sequenced in a study of CD8 T cells in Susac syndrome. RNA in amounts of roughly 0.45 to 1 ug was reverse transcribed with random hexamers. The amplification used immunoSEQ multiplex PCR on TCR beta CDR3; it spanned 54 Vbeta and 13 Jbeta. TCRdb re-called the immunoSEQ multiplex PCR reads through MiXCR, storing one row per CDR3 protein. The sample yields a few hundred thousand distinct CDR3 sequences, around 89% seen once. Germline V CDR1 and CDR2: LNHNV, YYDKDF (reference sequence). After removal of 3 bases from V and 4 bases from J, the junction contained 5 bases not matched to a gene. The CDR3 runs 14 residues. From blood CD8+ and CD4+ T cells, the TCR beta chain was sequenced. Those who served as multiple sclerosis controls were treatment-naive patients with stable or active relapsing-remitting disease. TEMRA cells were enriched by FACS, and CD4+ and CD8+ T cells were negatively isolated.

The sequence came from a human donor with multiple sclerosis. Sequencing used CD8+ T cells from PBMCs. The rearrangement joins TRBV15 to TRBJ2-5; TRBD1 matches at 7 bases. CDR3 loop: CATSSLQGSETQYF. The CDR3 DNA is TGTGCCACCAGCAGCCTACAGGGGTCAGAGACCCAGTACTTC.